This T cell receptor (beta chain) was identified in a study of T cells in Graves' hyperthyroidism and ophthalmopathy. Germline V gives CDR1 SNHLY, CDR2 FYNNEI. The CDR3 contains 14 residues. The V end lost 3 bases, the J end lost 5 bases, and 13 bases lay between the germline ends. Findings of the study overall: Blood also held most thyroid clonotypes expanded beyond 0.001.

TCR beta CDR3 regions were amplified from RNA transcripts. HTBI primers were used for first-round RT-PCR of the TCR CDR3. TCRdb re-derived calls from the multiplex PCR reads in MiXCR, one entry per CDR3 protein. The sample holds 450,000 to 650,000 distinct CDR3 sequences, over 15% seen once. This clonotype has a handful of counts. The antigen is not known. This sequence was found in a woman younger than 35 with Graves' ophthalmopathy. This sequence joins TRBV2 and TRBJ1-2, with a weak D call TRBD1 (6 bases). What was sequenced was blood. CDR3 protein: CASSEIGRGYGYTF. The CDR3, as DNA: TGTGCCAGCAGTGAGATCGGCAGGGGTTATGGCTACACCTTC.